The clone carrying this TCR beta chain occurred many times. The antigen is undetermined. The CDR3 sequence is 15 residues long. The V gene lost 2 bases and the J gene lost 0 bases, with 9 bases spanning the gap. The germline CDR1 and CDR2 sequences are KGHSH and LQKENI. The record originates from a study of early T cells in non-severe SARS-CoV-2 infection. The overall study: Sequenced material consisted of bulk RNA (from unsorted whole blood), and chains were unpaired. Study-wide results and limits: Using VDJdb, the matching emphasized anti-spike CD8 responses while missing private and CD4 specificities.

Unique molecular identifiers tagged individual cDNA molecules. One entry per CDR3 protein, called by TCRdb with MiXCR from the 5' RACE reads. This sample yields about 80,000 distinct CDR3 sequences, of which 10% to 15% are seen a single time; around 3.7% belongs to the top ten. Sequenced: whole blood. This sequence joins TRBV18 and TRBJ2-3, with a possible D match to TRBD2 (5 bases). This TCR was sampled from an adult who was a healthcare worker with PCR-confirmed SARS-CoV-2 infection or an uninfected control (not recorded which). The CDR3 reads CASSPEGTSTDTQYF. Written as DNA, the CDR3 is TGTGCCAGCTCACCAGAGGGCACTAGCACAGATACGCAGTATTTT.